This paragraph reports one T cell receptor (beta chain). The antigen remains undetermined. Germline V CDR1 and CDR2: SGHNT, YYREEE (reference sequence). V lost 4 bases to trimming and J lost 3 bases; unmatched junction nucleotides: 5. The length of the CDR3 is 14 residues. Using immunoSEQ multiplex PCR, the repertoire was profiled, and TCRdb retains in-frame clones only, with some absent. The repertoire holds around 610,000 clones, with 95% to 97% as singletons. CD45RO-negative, CCR7-selected cells formed the naive CD8 fraction, which excluded terminally differentiated effector memory CD45RA+ cells. The sample belongs to a study of shared clonotypes between healthy human individuals. Across the whole study: Three plates each covered CD4 naive and memory; CD8 naive two, CD8 memory one.

Whole-study results and caveats: Blood was the only sampled material, and tissue repertoires likely differ. Among four donors, approximately 5% of naive CD4 clonotypes were found in common. Memory subsets generally showed lower estimated richness than naive subsets.

V and J are TRBV5-4 and TRBJ2-7; TRBD1 matches 9 bases. This receptor was taken from a woman in her 30s in good health. Sequenced sample: naive CD8+ T cells sorted from blood. CDR3 DNA: TGTGCCAGCAGCCCGGACAGGGGTTACTACGAGCAGTACTTC. Amino acid sequence: CASSPDRGYYEQYF. Based on the CDR3 plus reference TRBV5-4 and TRBJ2-7, the full variable domain is ETGVTQSPTHLIKTRGQQVTLRCSSQSGHNTVSWYQQALGQGPQFIFQYYREEENGRGNFPPRFSGLQFPNYSSELNVNALELDDSALYLCASSPDRGYYEQYFGPGTRLTVT.